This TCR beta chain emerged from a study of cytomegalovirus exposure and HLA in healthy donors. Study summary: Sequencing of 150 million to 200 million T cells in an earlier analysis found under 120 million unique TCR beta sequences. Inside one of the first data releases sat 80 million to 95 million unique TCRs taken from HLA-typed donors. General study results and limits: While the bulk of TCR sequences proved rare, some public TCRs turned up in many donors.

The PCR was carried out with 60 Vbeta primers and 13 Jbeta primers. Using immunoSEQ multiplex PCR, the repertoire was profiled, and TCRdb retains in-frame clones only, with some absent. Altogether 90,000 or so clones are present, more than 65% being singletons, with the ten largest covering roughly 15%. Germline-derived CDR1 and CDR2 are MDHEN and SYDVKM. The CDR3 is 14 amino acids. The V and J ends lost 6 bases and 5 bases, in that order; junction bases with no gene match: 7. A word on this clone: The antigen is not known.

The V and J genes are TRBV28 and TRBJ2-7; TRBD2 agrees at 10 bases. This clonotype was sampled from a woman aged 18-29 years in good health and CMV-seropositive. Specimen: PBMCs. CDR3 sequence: CASSSRTSGNEQYF. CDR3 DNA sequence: TGTGCCAGCAGCTCCAGGACTAGCGGTAACGAGCAGTACTTC. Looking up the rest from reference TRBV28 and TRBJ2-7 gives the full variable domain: DVKVTQSSRYLVKRTGEKVFLECVQDMDHENMFWYRQDPGLGLRLIYFSYDVKMKEKGDIPEGYSVSREKKERFSLILESASTNQTSMYLCASSSRTSGNEQYFGPGTRLTVT.